This section outlines one T cell receptor beta chain sequence together with its context. This sample was taken from a study of blood T cell repertoires in COVID-19. About the study: Whether acute or convalescent, the COVID-19 samples came from the United States, Italy and Spain.

Method: immunoSEQ multiplex PCR; TCRdb's copy keeps in-frame clones and lacks some. The data hold 25,000 to 35,000 clones, with 70% to 90% observed a single time. Germline V gene lookup returns CDR1 SGDLS and CDR2 YYNGEE. V shed 4 bases and J shed 10 bases, with 17 bases lying between them. The CDR3 has 13 residues. The material sequenced was peripheral blood. This chain joins TRBV9 and TRBJ1-2, with D unresolved. The receptor comes from a human donor with active COVID-19. The donor label of this sample is uncertain. The CDR3 DNA is TGTGCCAGCAGCTCCACTGAGAGGGTAGACTACACCTTC. Its translation is CASSSTERVDYTF.